The present TCR beta chain was sequenced within a study of blood T cells in healthy people across ages. The V end was cut by 0 bases, the J end by 0 bases, with 8 bases between. In germline, CDR1 is LGHDT, CDR2 YNNKEL (reference sequence). This CDR3 spans 15 amino acids. With a J-beta primer mix and a sample-barcoded 5' primer, a second PCR ran roughly 7 to 11 cycles. Carrying 12 random nucleotides, a template-switch adaptor labeled each individual cDNA molecule. TCRdb ran MiXCR on the 5' RACE reads and lists one entry per CDR3 protein. The data contain about 650,000 distinct CDR3 sequences, about 51% of them singletons. Study-wide results and limits: Both higher diversity and more naive CD4+ cells marked long-lived donors when set against aged donors.

Every sample yielded at least 6.5 million isolated PBMCs. This clonotype has at least ten counts. Its antigen is as yet unknown. Input material: blood. This receptor was identified in a woman of 80 years or more in good health. The chain recombines TRBV3-1 with TRBJ2-5, with no clear D. The CDR3 sequence: CASSQDLQNQETQYF. The CDR3 DNA follows: TGTGCCAGCAGCCAAGATTTACAGAACCAAGAGACCCAGTACTTC.